This paragraph covers one T cell receptor (beta chain) sequence. Its antigen is unknown. Between the trimmed V and J ends, which lost 5 bases and 7 bases, there was a span of 14 bases. CDR1 is GTSNPN and CDR2 is SVGIG in the germline V gene (reference sequence). The CDR3 contains 12 residues. PCR involved 60 Vbeta and 13 Jbeta primers. Profiling relied on immunoSEQ multiplex PCR, and the TCRdb table lists in-frame clones only, not all of them. The sample includes around 93,000 clones, under 90% of them seen just once. This entry belongs to a study of cytomegalovirus exposure and HLA in healthy donors. Points from the study as a whole: When analyzed later, a missense DCLRE1C variant was found to be linked to TCR beta V- and J-gene trimming. Researchers reported that three CMV-associated chains were confirmed in vitro as CMV antigen-specific.

The receptor's source is a man aged 50 to 60 in good health and CMV-seronegative. Sequences were obtained from PBMCs. The chain recombines TRBV30 with TRBJ2-5, with D perhaps matching TRBD2 (5 bases). The CDR3 coding sequence is TGTGCCTGGGGAGGACCCCTAGGGACCCAGTACTTC. This translates into CAWGGPLGTQYF.